Listed here is a single TCR beta chain. The entry originates in a study of blood T cell repertoires in COVID-19. Whole-study context: The samples span acute and convalescent COVID-19 from the United States, Italy and Spain. From T cells, B-cell-depleted T cells, or PBMCs came the material, which was cDNA or gDNA.

Germline CDR1 and CDR2: MDHEN and SYDVKM. This CDR3 region has 15 residues. The V gene end was trimmed by 5 bases and the J gene end by 4 bases; junction bases not matched to a gene: 7. As handled by the study authors: Amplification of reference gene primers provided the estimated nucleated cell counts. Clones were sequenced by immunoSEQ multiplex PCR, and TCRdb holds only the in-frame ones, with some missing. The V and J calls and the clone size are those of that table, but D and trimming were determined from the DNA. The repertoire includes about 310,000 clones, more than 75% of them detected once, and 1.3% sits in the top ten.

This receptor was taken from a man aged 70 or older with acute or convalescent COVID-19. The specimen sequenced was peripheral blood. This sequence joins TRBV28 and TRBJ1-4; 7 bases map to TRBD1. DNA of the CDR3: TGTGCCAGCAGTGCGAGGGACAGCGTTAATGAAAAACTGTTTTTT. Its translation is CASSARDSVNEKLFF.